One sample yielded the 14 T cell receptor beta chains listed below, sequenced in a study of persistence of HIV-infected CD4 T cells. Stimulation used 10 ug/mL lysate from CMV-infected fibroblasts. Sorted nonresponding memory CD4+ T cells were CD40L-negative, CD69-negative, CD45RO-high. Their specific antigens are unknown. This was the immunoSEQ version 4 assay in survey mode. The assay was immunoSEQ multiplex PCR, and TCRdb's table has in-frame clones only and misses some. There are about 33,000 clones in the sample; roughly 82% occur only once, and 5% to 7.5% lies in the top ten. The sample was CD4+ T cells sorted from PBMCs after roughly 18-hour stimulation, taken from a patient who received antiretroviral therapy. Source of these receptors: an adult woman with HIV who was CMV-seropositive.

The J gene is TRBJ2-1, the V gene TRBV24-1; D ambiguous. This CDR3 is 16 amino acids long. V was trimmed by 4 bases and J by 5 bases, leaving 17 bases between them. Germline CDR1 is KGHDR and CDR2 is SFDVKD. DNA for the CDR3: TGTGCCACCAGTGACTCTCAGGCCCCAGATAACAATGAGCAGTTCTTC. The encoded protein is CATSDSQAPDNNEQFF.

The chain joins TRBV7-3 to TRBJ2-3, with 7 bases fitting TRBD2. V dropped 4 bases and J dropped 1; count of bases not matched to a gene: 5. Germline lookup yields CDR1 SGHTA and CDR2 FQGTGA. This CDR3 contains 15 residues. The CDR3 DNA reads as TGTGCCAGCAGCTCTTGGGGGAGGGGCACAGATACGCAGTATTTT. This translates into CASSSWGRGTDTQYF.

This clone was recorded a few times. The V and J genes are TRBV5-1 and TRBJ2-6, with unresolved D. Germline V gene lookup returns CDR1 SGHRS and CDR2 YFSETQ. The CDR3 totals 15 residues. V was shortened by 0 bases and J by 1 base, with 5 bases between the two germline ends. The CDR3 spells CASSLGHSGANVLTF. CDR3 coding DNA: TGCGCCAGCAGCTTGGGGCATTCTGGGGCCAACGTCCTGACTTTC.

This clone was recorded only once. The identical CDR3 is also encoded by other nucleotide sequences in the sample. The chain carries TRBV19 and TRBJ1-1, with 8 bases that match TRBD1. CDR1 is LNHDA and CDR2 is SQIVND in the germline V gene (reference sequence). The V gene end was trimmed by 9 bases and the J gene end by 1 base; junction bases not matched to a gene: 10. The CDR3 length is 15 residues. CDR3 sequence reads: CASKPGQGTNTEAFF. The CDR3 DNA follows: TGTGCCAGCAAACCCGGACAGGGCACGAACACTGAAGCTTTCTTT.

The chain is built from TRBV6-5 and TRBJ1-2; 7 bases line up with TRBD1. Per the germline V gene, CDR1 is MNHEY and CDR2 is SVGAGI. V gave up 5 bases and J gave up 2 bases; unmatched junction bases: 2. CDR3 size: 13 residues. The CDR3 spells CASSRDSNYGYTF. CDR3 DNA: TGTGCCAGCAGTAGGGACAGCAACTATGGCTACACCTTC.

The genes are TRBV6-5 and TRBJ1-1, with D possibly TRBD1 on 5 matching bases. Germline V gives CDR1 MNHEY, CDR2 SVGAGI. The CDR3 loop spans 14 amino acids. Trimming stripped 5 bases from V and 3 bases from J, with 13 bases between. CDR3 protein: CASSTLTDYTEAFF. The DNA for the CDR3 is TGTGCCAGCAGTACCTTGACAGATTACACTGAAGCTTTCTTT.

This clone turned up a few times. V gene TRBV6-1 combines with J gene TRBJ1-1; D gene uncertain. V lost 1 base and J 5 bases, leaving 14 bases between the germline ends. This CDR3 is 15 amino acids long. Germline CDR1 and CDR2: MNHNS and SASEGT. CDR3: CASSEGNYRGTEAFF. The DNA of the CDR3 is TGTGCCAGCAGTGAAGGGAACTACCGAGGGACTGAAGCTTTCTTT.

The chain employs TRBV28 and TRBJ2-2, with 9 bases fitting TRBD1. CDR3 size: 15 residues. Germline V CDR1 and CDR2: MDHEN, SYDVKM. The trim removed 9 bases at V and 3 bases at J, leaving 8 bases unmatched. The CDR3 protein is CARGLGDRDTGELFF. CDR3 DNA: TGTGCCAGGGGCCTCGGGGACAGGGACACCGGGGAGCTGTTTTTT.

The rearrangement joins TRBV9 to TRBJ2-3, with 7 bases identical to TRBD1. The germline V gene has CDR1 SGDLS and CDR2 YYNGEE. The ends lost 4 bases at V and 5 bases at J; junction bases unmatched: 7. This CDR3 has 14 residues. The CDR3 DNA reads TGTGCCAGCAGCTCGGGACAGCCAAGAGATACGCAGTATTTT. This sequence encodes CASSSGQPRDTQYF. The variable domain in full, with the rest retrieved from reference TRBV9 and TRBJ2-3, is DSGVTQTPKHLITATGQRVTLRCSPRSGDLSVYWYQQSLDQGLQFLIQYYNGEERAKGNILERFSAQQFPDLHSELNLSSLELGDSALYFCASSSGQPRDTQYFGPGTRLTVL.

The J gene is TRBJ1-5, the V gene TRBV2; perhaps TRBD1 as D (5 bases). V was shortened by 0 bases and J by 6 bases, with 12 bases between the two germline ends. Germline V lookup: CDR1 SNHLY, CDR2 FYNNEI. The CDR3 totals 15 residues. The DNA for the CDR3 is TGTGCCAGCAGTGAAGCGTTAGGGGCGGGTCAGCCCCAGCATTTT. It specifies CASSEALGAGQPQHF.

This rearrangement joins TRBV18 to TRBJ1-1, with 11 bases that match TRBD1. CDR1 is KGHSH, CDR2 LQKENI, per germline. Trimming at V came to 4 bases and at J to 2 bases, leaving 3 bases not matched to a gene. The length of the CDR3 is 15 residues. The CDR3 is CASSLGQGGNTEAFF. CDR3 bases: TGTGCCAGCTCACTGGGACAGGGGGGTAACACTGAAGCTTTCTTT.

This clone has a single count. This rearrangement joins TRBV6-2 or TRBV6-3 to TRBJ1-2; 10 positions match TRBD1. The V gene end was trimmed by 3 bases and the J gene end by 4 bases; junction bases not matched to a gene: 8. The CDR3 spans 16 residues. The germline gives CDR1 MNHEY, CDR2 SVGEGT. CDR3 region: CASSYSPGQGSYGYTF. DNA for the CDR3: TGTGCCAGCAGTTATTCCCCGGGACAGGGGAGCTATGGCTACACCTTC.

This sequence joins TRBV5-1 and TRBJ2-4, with unresolved D. V lost 0 bases, J lost 5 bases, and 9 bases lay in between. The CDR3 sequence is 14 residues long. The germline V gene has CDR1 SGHRS and CDR2 YFSETQ. In DNA, the CDR3 is TGCGCCAGCAGCTTGGGAATCATCGAAAACATTCAGTACTTC. Protein sequence: CASSLGIIENIQYF.

DNA for the CDR3: TGTGCCAGCTCACAAACGGGGGGGAGTACTGAAGCTTTCTTT. This translates into CASSQTGGSTEAFF. The chain recombines TRBV18 with TRBJ1-1; a weak D match, TRBD1 (5 bases). Looked up from germline, CDR1 is KGHSH and CDR2 is LQKENI. Deletions cut 4 bases from V and 5 bases from J, with 14 bases between. This CDR3 has 14 residues.